These 27 T cell receptor beta chains came from one sample sequenced in a study of T cell repertoires in aging, cancer and after chemotherapy. The template was genomic DNA from peripheral blood, not RNA. TRB rearrangements spanning V, D and J were amplified using mixed TRB-A/B primers. TCRdb re-analysed the multiplex PCR reads in MiXCR, keeping a single row per CDR3 protein. The sample has more than 1,500 distinct CDR3 sequences; just over 35% are singletons. Input material: blood. Every receptor here comes from a human donor with a solid tumor.

The rearrangement joins TRBV11-2 to TRBJ2-1; 10 bases align to TRBD2. The CDR3 consists of 15 residues. Unmatched junction bases numbered 6, after V lost 5 bases and J lost 5 bases. Germline V gene data show CDR1 as SGHAT and CDR2 as FQNNGV. CDR3 region: CASSTSSGGNNEQFF. CDR3 sequence (DNA): TGTGCCAGCAGCACGTCTAGCGGGGGTAACAATGAGCAGTTCTTC. The full variable domain, in which reference TRBV11-2 and TRBJ2-1 provide the parts outside the CDR3, is EAGVAQSPRYKIIEKRQSVAFWCNPISGHATLYWYQQILGQGPKLLIQFQNNGVVDDSQLPKDRFSAERLKGVDSTLKIQPAKLEDSAVYLCASSTSSGGNNEQFFGPGTRLTVL.

The rearrangement joins TRBV5-4 to TRBJ2-5, with D possibly called TRBD1 or TRBD2 (5 bases each). Germline CDR1 and CDR2: SGHNT and YYREEE (reference sequence). The CDR3 is 15 residues long. Trimming removed 3 bases from V and 5 bases from J, with 17 bases in between. The DNA for the CDR3 is TGTGCCAGCAGCTCTCCGGGACCCTCGGGGGAGACCCAGTACTTC. It encodes CASSSPGPSGETQYF. Full variable domain (missing parts from reference TRBV5-4 and TRBJ2-5): ETGVTQSPTHLIKTRGQQVTLRCSSQSGHNTVSWYQQALGQGPQFIFQYYREEENGRGNFPPRFSGLQFPNYSSELNVNALELDDSALYLCASSSPGPSGETQYFGPGTRLLVL.

The rearrangement joins TRBV6-5 to TRBJ1-5; possibly TRBD1 for D (5 bases). Between the trimmed V and J ends, which lost 6 bases and 6 bases, there was a span of 15 bases. Germline CDR1 and CDR2: MNHEY and SVGAGI. The CDR3 totals 14 residues. CDR3 bases: TGTGCCAGCAGCCGGGACCGAGGAATTCAGCCCCAGCATTTT. Protein sequence: CASSRDRGIQPQHF.

In this sample, this clonotype is large. The rearrangement links TRBV10-1 to TRBJ2-3; TRBD2 matches 7 bases. Germline CDR1 is WNHNN and CDR2 is SYGVQD (reference sequence). CDR3 length: 14 residues. J gave up 3 bases and V 6 bases, and 6 bases lay outside the gene matches. The CDR3 coding sequence is TGCGCCAGCAGCTTAAGCGGGGCAACAGATACGCAGTATTTT. Translated, it gives CASSLSGATDTQYF.

Details on this clonotype: Germline is not matched at one junction end, which may reflect a read error. The chain couples TRBV6-5 to TRBJ1-1, with D tentatively TRBD1 (6 bases). The CDR3 is 11 amino acids. Germline V gene data show CDR1 as MNHEY and CDR2 as SVGAGI. CDR3 loop: CASVGGFEAYF. The CDR3, as DNA: TGTGCCAGCGTGGGGGGCTTCGAAGCTTACTTT.

This clonotype was found a few times. CDR3 sequence: CASMKGSSNYGYTF. CDR3 DNA sequence: TGTGCCAGCATGAAGGGGAGTTCTAACTATGGCTACACCTTC. This chain uses TRBV12-3 or TRBV12-4 with TRBJ1-2; TRBD1 is a possible D gene (5 bases). V was shortened by 7 bases and J by 0 bases, with 12 bases between the two germline ends. The CDR3 totals 14 residues.

This sequence joins TRBV5-1 and TRBJ2-5; 10 bases line up with TRBD2. From germline, CDR1 is SGHRS and CDR2 YFSETQ. This CDR3 is built from 15 residues. The J segment lost 4 bases and the V segment lost 4 bases, leaving 7 bases of the junction unmatched. The chain's CDR3 is CASSRAAGGPETQYF. CDR3 bases: TGCGCCAGCAGCCGGGCAGCGGGGGGGCCAGAGACCCAGTACTTC.

This clonotype counts as large (0.1 to 1%). The chain joins TRBV27 to TRBJ2-3; no clear D gene. The V end was cut by 9 bases, the J end by 3 bases, with 19 bases between. Germline V CDR1 and CDR2: MNHEY, SMNVEV (reference sequence). This CDR3 comprises 15 residues. The CDR3: CARSPPEFRTDTQYF. CDR3 nucleotides: TGTGCCAGGAGTCCTCCGGAGTTTCGGACAGATACGCAGTATTTT.

This CDR3 is CASSELAGGQETQYF. CDR3 nucleotide sequence: TGTGCCAGCAGTGAACTAGCGGGGGGCCAAGAGACCCAGTACTTC. This rearrangement joins TRBV6-1 to TRBJ2-5, with 11 bases aligning to TRBD2. The CDR3 runs to 15 residues. Germline CDR1 MNHNS, CDR2 SASEGT. Trimming removed 2 bases from V and 1 base from J; junction bases left unmatched: 0.

J is TRBJ2-3 and V is TRBV7-2; 7 bases align to TRBD2. After removal of 5 bases from V and 6 bases from J, the junction contained 8 bases not matched to a gene. The germline gives CDR1 SGHTA, CDR2 FQGNSA. This CDR3 comprises 14 residues. CDR3 residues: CASSPGGGTDTQYF. The CDR3 DNA sequence: TGTGCCAGCAGCCCCGGCGGGGGAACGGATACGCAGTATTTT.

The chain uses TRBV20-1 and TRBJ1-5; D possibly corresponds to TRBD1 (6 bases). V lost 0 bases and J 5 bases, leaving 17 bases between the germline ends. The germline V gene encodes CDR1 DFQATT and CDR2 SNEGSKA (reference sequence). The length of the CDR3 is 16 residues. The CDR3 coding sequence is TGCAGTGCTAGAGATGGGGGCGGGACGCTCGATCAGCCCCAGCATTTT. This sequence encodes CSARDGGGTLDQPQHF.

This clonotype appeared a few times. CDR3 DNA: TGTGCCAGCAGCCGGGACCCAGGAATTCAGCCCCAGCATTTT. The encoded protein is CASSRDPGIQPQHF. The chain has TRBV6-5 and TRBJ1-5; D is perhaps TRBD1 (5 bases). Per the germline V gene, CDR1 is MNHEY and CDR2 is SVGAGI. V lost 6 bases and J lost 6, with 15 bases in between. This CDR3 has 14 amino acids.

Sample share makes this clonotype large. The chain is built from TRBV7-9 and TRBJ2-7, with D hard to call. This CDR3 contains 11 residues. Germline CDR1 SEHNR, CDR2 FQNEAQ (reference sequence). V was clipped by 5 bases and J by 7 bases, with 9 bases between them. The CDR3 loop is CASSLGREQYF. The CDR3 nucleotides are TGTGCCAGCAGCCTGGGTCGGGAGCAGTACTTC.

A few counts support this clonotype. The chain couples TRBV7-9 to TRBJ2-7, with D tentatively TRBD2 (5 bases). Germline loops: CDR1 SEHNR, CDR2 FQNEAQ (reference sequence). V lost 1 base and J 7 bases, leaving 11 bases between the germline ends. The CDR3 has 13 amino acids. The CDR3 bases are TGTGCCAGCAGCTTAGTTTCGGGGAGTGAGCAGTACGTC. It encodes CASSLVSGSEQYV.

This clonotype has a handful of counts. This chain connects TRBV5-6 to TRBJ2-6; weak D call: TRBD2 (5 bases). From germline, CDR1 is SGHDT and CDR2 YYEEEE. The CDR3 consists of 15 residues. Trimming took off 4 bases at V and 0 bases at J, with 8 bases between the two ends. The CDR3 protein is CASSPRGSGANVLTF. The CDR3 DNA follows: TGTGCCAGCAGCCCTCGGGGCTCTGGGGCCAACGTCCTGACTTTC.

This clonotype has a handful of counts. The chain recombines TRBV6-5 with TRBJ2-7, with D uncertain. The CDR3 spans 14 residues. The V end was cut by 4 bases, the J end by 2 bases, with 12 bases between. Germline CDR1 and CDR2: MNHEY and SVGAGI. This CDR3 is CASSSPISPYEQYF. As DNA, the CDR3 is TGTGCCAGCAGTTCTCCGATCAGCCCCTACGAGCAGTACTTC.

This chain joins TRBV14 and TRBJ1-2; no reliable D call. The CDR3 runs to 13 residues. V was shortened by 2 bases and J by 1 base, with 5 bases between the two germline ends. Germline V lookup: CDR1 SGHDN, CDR2 FVKESK. In DNA form, the CDR3 reads TGTGCCAGCAGCCAATGGAGTAACTATGGCTACACCTTC. Translating gives CASSQWSNYGYTF.

This chain joins TRBV9 and TRBJ1-2, with 11 bases that match TRBD1. This CDR3 contains 18 residues. Per the germline V gene, CDR1 is SGDLS and CDR2 is YYNGEE. V shed 3 bases and J 8 bases; nucleotides not matched to a gene: 18. CDR3 loop: CASSANPGTGGHLDGYTF. For the CDR3, the DNA is TGTGCCAGCAGCGCTAATCCCGGGACAGGGGGACATCTTGACGGCTACACCTTC.

The rearrangement links TRBV12-3 or TRBV12-4 to TRBJ2-1; D is perhaps TRBD1 or TRBD2 (6 bases each). With 0 bases removed from V and 2 bases from J, the gap between germline ends came to 14 bases. The CDR3 consists of 17 residues. CDR3 in amino acids: CASSLAGGRIPYNEQFF. DNA for the CDR3: TGTGCCAGCAGTTTAGCGGGGGGCAGAATCCCCTACAATGAGCAGTTCTTC.

V usage is TRBV19 and J usage is TRBJ1-3; 8 bases map to TRBD1. CDR1 and CDR2 (germline): LNHDA, SQIVND (reference sequence). J lost 3 bases, V lost 1 base, and 2 bases had no gene match. The CDR3 has 15 amino acids. CDR3 in amino acids: CASSIGDRGGNTIYF. As DNA, the CDR3 is TGTGCCAGTAGTATAGGCGACAGGGGTGGAAACACCATATATTTT.

The gene calls are TRBV7-3 and TRBJ2-1; D might be TRBD2 (7 bases). V dropped 6 bases and J dropped 7 bases, with 16 bases sitting between them. Germline V gene sequence: CDR1 SGHTA, CDR2 FQGTGA. The CDR3 runs to 14 residues. For the CDR3, the DNA is TGTGCCAGCAGTAGGGGGGGGAAGGGAAATGAGCAGTTCTTC. The encoded protein is CASSRGGKGNEQFF.

This clonotype has more than one count but fewer than ten. The CDR3 DNA is TGCGCCAGCAGCGGGGACATTCCACTCACAGATACGCAGTATTTT. Translation gives CASSGDIPLTDTQYF. The chain uses TRBV5-1 and TRBJ2-3; maybe TRBD1 (6 bases). V was cut by 4 bases and J by 2 bases, with 14 bases left in between. Germline CDR1 is SGHRS and CDR2 is YFSETQ. This CDR3 has 15 residues.

J is TRBJ1-6 and V is TRBV28; no reliable D call. V lost 3 bases, J lost 12 bases, and 6 bases lay in between. Germline CDR1 MDHEN, CDR2 SYDVKM. The CDR3 is 11 amino acids. The CDR3 here is CASSLTRPLHF. Here the CDR3 DNA reads TGTGCCAGCAGTTTGACCCGACCCCTCCACTTT.

This chain joins TRBV7-9 and TRBJ2-7; D possibly corresponds to TRBD1 (6 bases). Trimming stripped 5 bases from V and 1 base from J, with 12 bases between. The germline V gene has CDR1 SEHNR and CDR2 FQNEAQ (reference sequence). The CDR3 spans 14 residues. CDR3: CASSAGATSYEQYF. Here the CDR3 DNA reads TGTGCCAGCAGCGCAGGGGCTACGTCCTACGAGCAGTACTTC.

This chain uses TRBV7-3 with TRBJ1-1; D gene uncertain. CDR3 length equals 15 residues. Looked up from germline, CDR1 is SGHTA and CDR2 is FQGTGA. With 1 base removed from V and 0 bases from J, the gap between germline ends came to 9 bases. The CDR3 sequence: CASSLRSPVNTEAFF. The CDR3 DNA reads as TGTGCCAGCAGCTTAAGGTCCCCGGTGAACACTGAAGCTTTCTTT.

This clonotype came up a few times. The J gene is TRBJ2-7, the V gene TRBV27, with a possible D match to TRBD1 (6 bases). Trimming removed 7 bases from V and 7 bases from J, with 20 bases in between. CDR3 size: 14 residues. CDR1 is MNHEY and CDR2 is SMNVEV in the germline V gene (reference sequence). In DNA form, the CDR3 reads TGTGCCAGCAAGACAGGACACCCTTTGAGGGAGCAGTACTTC. As protein: CASKTGHPLREQYF.

This clonotype occurred a few times. The chain links TRBV10-2 to TRBJ2-5; D is unclear. V lost 5 bases to trimming and J lost 4 bases, with 14 bases between them. The CDR3 is 14 amino acids. Germline V CDR1 and CDR2: WSHSY, SAAADI. CDR3 DNA: TGCGCCAGCAGTCTCCCCTTGGGCAGAGAGACCCAGTACTTC. This sequence encodes CASSLPLGRETQYF.